This T cell receptor beta chain derives from a study of CD8 T cells in ankylosing spondylitis. Notes on the study in general: In ankylosing spondylitis blood, a motif of roughly 8 highly homologous TCR beta variants appeared characteristic. Some of the motif variants had earlier been found in reactive arthritis patients' fluid and blood. In ankylosing spondylitis patients, matched synovial fluid reportedly showed significant enrichment of disease-linked clones.

The CDR3 length is 15 residues. The germline V gene has CDR1 SEHNR and CDR2 FQNEAQ (reference sequence). The V and J ends lost 5 bases and 1 base respectively, with 15 bases between them. Quantitative 5'-RACE with molecular barcodes produced the TCR beta libraries. Using its own MiXCR run on the 5' RACE reads, TCRdb lists one record per CDR3 protein. The sample includes about 39,000 distinct CDR3 sequences, 10% seen only once; the top ten take more than 15%. There are a few counts of this clonotype. No antigen is known for it. This TCR was sampled from a male donor with ankylosing spondylitis or in good health (not recorded which). The sample taken for sequencing was blood, either unsorted or a sorted T cell fraction (not recorded which). V and J are TRBV7-9 and TRBJ2-7; TRBD2 is a possible D gene (7 bases). The CDR3 sequence: CASSRQAGDSYEQYF. CDR3 nucleotides: TGTGCCAGCAGCCGACAGGCGGGAGATTCCTACGAGCAGTACTTC.